This TCR beta chain was documented in a study of blood T cell repertoires in COVID-19. In the authors' workflow: Nucleated cell counts were estimated from reference gene primer amplification. Data came from immunoSEQ multiplex PCR; TCRdb stores just in-frame clones and leaves some out. D and trimming come from the DNA, and the V and J calls and clone size come from that table. The sample consists of some 670,000 clones, 85% to 90% of them appearing once. Sequences were obtained from peripheral blood. This receptor was obtained from a woman in her late teens or twenties with acute or convalescent COVID-19.

In DNA, the CDR3 is TGTGCCAGCAGTCCCAGCCAAGAGACCCAGTACTTC. Translated, it gives CASSPSQETQYF. The chain is built from TRBV6-5 and TRBJ2-5; D remains unclear. The CDR3 is 12 amino acids. V lost 5 bases, J lost 1 base, and 5 bases lay in between. Germline values: CDR1 MNHEY, CDR2 SVGAGI.